This passage covers 15 T cell receptor beta chains from one sample sequenced in a study of CD8 T cells in ankylosing spondylitis. Overall study results and limits: Made up of about eight highly homologous variants, a TCR beta motif appeared characteristic of ankylosing spondylitis blood.

TCRdb ran MiXCR on the 5' RACE reads and lists one entry per CDR3 protein. Here the sample spans around 770,000 distinct CDR3 sequences, 15% to 20% being singletons. The antigens these receptors bind are not known. Sequences were obtained from blood, either unsorted or a sorted T cell fraction (not recorded which). These receptors came from a male donor with ankylosing spondylitis.

In its sample, this clonotype was seen a few times. The gene calls are TRBV10-3 and TRBJ2-1; D unresolved. Looked up from germline, CDR1 is ENHRY and CDR2 is SYGVKD. The CDR3 is 14 amino acids. Between the trimmed V and J ends, which lost 0 bases and 6 bases, there was a span of 9 bases. The CDR3 coding sequence is TGTGCCATCAGTGAGTCGGCCAAGTCCAATGAGCAGTTCTTC. Residues: CAISESAKSNEQFF.

This clonotype was counted a few times. J is TRBJ1-6 and V is TRBV3-1; D call uncertain. Germline values: CDR1 LGHDT, CDR2 YNNKEL (reference sequence). The CDR3 consists of 14 residues. V shed 0 bases and J shed 8 bases, with 8 bases lying between them. The CDR3: CASSQDEGYSPLHF. The CDR3 DNA reads as TGTGCCAGCAGCCAAGACGAGGGATATTCACCCCTCCACTTT.

The table lists this clonotype with a few counts. The rearrangement joins TRBV2 to TRBJ2-7, with 9 bases identical to TRBD2. In germline, CDR1 is SNHLY, CDR2 FYNNEI. There are 14 residues in the CDR3. V lost 7 bases and J lost 2; bases outside the gene matches: 6. CDR3 sequence (DNA): TGTGCCAGCACATTACGGACTAGCGCCTACGAGCAGTACTTC. Its protein product is CASTLRTSAYEQYF.

Only a few counts were recorded for this clonotype. The rearrangement links TRBV12-3 or TRBV12-4 to TRBJ2-7, with D possibly TRBD1 on 6 matching bases. The CDR3 extends over 16 amino acids. The V gene lost 6 bases and the J gene lost 0 bases, with 18 bases spanning the gap. The CDR3 nucleotides are TGTGCCAGCAGGATAGAACCGGGACACCACTCCTACGAGCAGTACTTC. Protein product: CASRIEPGHHSYEQYF.

The chain employs TRBV4-3 and TRBJ2-1; TRBD2 matches at 8 bases. V lost 0 bases and J lost 5; bases outside the gene matches: 3. Germline CDR1 LGHNA, CDR2 YSLEER. This CDR3 is 15 amino acids long. CDR3 DNA sequence: TGCGCCAGCAGCCAAGATAGCGGGATTGACAATGAGCAGTTCTTC. Its protein is CASSQDSGIDNEQFF.

This clonotype was counted between two and nine times. This chain joins TRBV28 and TRBJ2-7; D unresolved. Trimming took 4 bases from V and 2 from J, leaving 18 bases between them. The CDR3 totals 16 residues. The germline CDR1 and CDR2 sequences are MDHEN and SYDVKM. CDR3 DNA sequence: TGTGCCAGCAGTTCCTACCGAAATGGGGTAACCTACGAGCAGTACTTC. Residues: CASSSYRNGVTYEQYF. The whole variable domain, remainder taken from reference TRBV28 and TRBJ2-7, is DVKVTQSSRYLVKRTGEKVFLECVQDMDHENMFWYRQDPGLGLRLIYFSYDVKMKEKGDIPEGYSVSREKKERFSLILESASTNQTSMYLCASSSYRNGVTYEQYFGPGTRLTVT.

This clonotype was seen repeatedly, ten times or more. The chain joins TRBV20-1 to TRBJ2-7; 10 bases line up with TRBD2. Germline V CDR1 and CDR2: DFQATT, SNEGSKA (reference sequence). The V and J ends lost 6 bases and 0 bases, in that order; junction bases with no gene match: 5. CDR3 length: 14 residues. For the CDR3, the DNA is TGCAGTGCAGGGACTAGCGACAACTCCTACGAGCAGTACTTC. Its protein product is CSAGTSDNSYEQYF.

The CDR3 spells CASSFMARSGYTF. DNA for the CDR3: TGTGCCAGCAGTTTTATGGCAAGATCTGGCTACACCTTC. The chain is built from TRBV12-3 or TRBV12-4 and TRBJ1-2; D is undetermined. This CDR3 has 13 residues. The V and J ends lost 3 bases and 7 bases respectively, with 12 bases between them.

In its sample, this clonotype was seen a few times. This rearrangement joins TRBV4-1 to TRBJ1-1; D possibly corresponds to TRBD1 (5 bases). In germline, CDR1 is MGHRA, CDR2 YSYEKL. The CDR3 is made up of 15 amino acids. The V and J ends lost 0 bases and 4 bases respectively, with 12 bases between them. The CDR3 protein is CASSQDARGTTEAFF. The CDR3 region has the DNA TGCGCCAGCAGCCAAGACGCCCGGGGGACCACTGAAGCTTTCTTT.

The genes are TRBV11-3 and TRBJ1-3; no reliable D call. The CDR3 extends over 16 amino acids. CDR1 SGHNT and CDR2 YENEEA come from the germline V gene. Trimming removed 6 bases at V and 10 bases at J, with 25 bases between. The CDR3 protein is CASSSTAGQLSWTIYF. The CDR3 bases are TGTGCCAGCAGTTCAACGGCAGGCCAACTGAGTTGGACCATATATTTT.

V and J are TRBV4-2 and TRBJ2-4, with a possible D match to TRBD2 (7 bases). Germline values: CDR1 LGHNA, CDR2 YNFKEQ. V lost 4 bases and J 10 bases, leaving 17 bases between the germline ends. This CDR3 contains 14 residues. The CDR3 sequence is CASSPRGGDGIQYF. The CDR3, as DNA: TGTGCCAGCAGCCCAAGGGGGGGCGACGGGATTCAGTACTTC.

This chain uses TRBV10-3 with TRBJ2-1; 8 nucleotides line up with TRBD2. The CDR3 runs 15 residues. V dropped 7 bases and J dropped 2; count of bases not matched to a gene: 7. Germline CDR1 and CDR2: ENHRY and SYGVKD. The CDR3 region is CAINPGGGTYNEQFF. CDR3 nucleotides: TGTGCCATCAACCCGGGCGGGGGGACCTACAATGAGCAGTTCTTC.

This clonotype occurred a few times. This sequence joins TRBV29-1 and TRBJ1-2; possibly TRBD1 for D (6 bases). Germline CDR1 reads SQVTM; CDR2 reads ANQGSEA. Trimming cost V 5 bases and J 7 bases, with 17 bases left between them. The CDR3 extends over 13 amino acids. The CDR3 bases are TGCAGCGTTTCACCCGGGGGCGATTTTGGCTACACCTTC. This sequence encodes CSVSPGGDFGYTF.

V gene TRBV9 combines with J gene TRBJ2-7; 13 nucleotides align to TRBD2. Germline CDR1 is SGDLS and CDR2 is YYNGEE. The CDR3 consists of 15 residues. J was trimmed by 6 bases and V by 4 bases; bases with no gene match: 7. CDR3 residues: CASSLGLAGDSEQYF. CDR3 bases: TGTGCCAGCAGCCTCGGACTAGCGGGAGATAGCGAGCAGTACTTC.

This clonotype appeared many times. V usage is TRBV7-2 and J usage is TRBJ2-7; the match to TRBD1 covers 11 bases. The CDR3 is 17 residues long. The ends lost 0 bases at V and 2 bases at J; junction bases unmatched: 6. Germline loops: CDR1 SGHTA, CDR2 FQGNSA. CDR3 loop: CASSLAAGTGGAYEQYF. CDR3 coding DNA: TGTGCCAGCAGCTTAGCCGCAGGGACAGGGGGGGCCTACGAGCAGTACTTC.